This TCR beta chain stems from a study of human T cells and chemical hapten exposure (dated by TCRdb to 2020 to 2022). Regarding the research as a whole: For sensitization, 2% DPC in acetone was applied to a roughly 2 cm by roughly 2 cm area of upper inner arm skin. The study tracked peripheral blood TCR repertoire changes in vivo during primary and secondary sensitization to the hapten diphenylcyclopropenone (DPC) in alopecia patients. Weekly therapeutic DPC doses were additionally applied to the scalp of patients throughout the roughly 24-week study period. For TCR sequencing, blood came from 25 to 35 alopecia patients at anywhere from one to four time points (pre-sensitization, 2, 6 and 24 weeks). The mostly female patient cohort included alopecia areata with under or over 50% scalp involvement, alopecia totalis and alopecia universalis. Blood was sampled from patients pre-sensitization (week 0) and at 2, 6 and about 24 weeks after DPC sensitization. Patch testing on the upper back used Finn chambers containing 0.01% DPC, with scoring done after 6 days according to International Contact Dermatitis Research Group standards. Libraries were pooled for sequencing, and per-sample TCR yields varied mainly because of small differences in library volumes within the pool. Both TCR alpha and TCR beta chains were sequenced from each blood RNA sample.

Note on this clonotype: Its antigen specificity is not known. Base quality data are lacking; no much larger clone is found one base away.

The research as a whole found: Patch test score correlated positively with the number of PT1 expanded TCRs, reaching significance at thresholds 8, 16 and 32 but not at 4. Alopecia, a presumed autoimmune disease, was present in all patients, so the immune response of the patients might differ from that of healthy individuals. Significantly more large CDR3 similarity clusters were formed by expanded TCRs than by pre-sensitization or healthy control sets, consistent with antigen-driven responses. Repeated subsampling changed both the strength of the expansion versus patch-test correlation and the threshold at which that correlation became significant. DPC sensitization did not change how many TCRs were above 1 in 1000 frequency, and no evidence was found of alterations in global repertoire structure.

Interpreted using the paper, the time point label stands for: patch test 3, about 24 weeks after DPC sensitization. The treatment or condition label of this sample denotes: therapeutic diphenylcyclopropenone sensitization with weekly scalp DPC. Total RNA was extracted from unfractionated whole blood that had been collected in Tempus Blood RNA tubes. Blood at each patch-test visit was drawn before the patch test was applied. Patients were eligible if aged 18 to 70, diagnosed with alopecia and judged suitable for DPC therapy, and pregnant patients were excluded. To prepare the library, RACE was applied. Sequenced using a NextSeq 500. During library preparation, unique molecular identifiers were attached to individual cDNA molecules so that TCRs could be counted quantitatively and reproducibly. Under the source paper's analysis protocol: A median of around 96,000 TCRs per sample was observed, with a range of about 20,000 to 700,000. V, J and CDR3 annotation of the TCR reads was carried out using the Decombinator software suite. To make PS versus PT1 abundance plots, every sample was subsampled to the same number of TCRs (28,000). Expanded TCRs were defined as absent before sensitization and observed at least eight times at the 2-week time point. TCRdb reanalyzed the raw reads on its own, using fastp at Q25 for trimming and MiXCR for clone calling, and kept in-frame beta chains. Rows are combined by CDR3 protein, so each entry shows the most common genes and DNA. The V and J calls and clone size come from TCRdb's table, not from the authors' own analysis. Within this sample are some 36,000 distinct CDR3 sequences, with 9.5% of them counted one time only. 26% of the sample is taken by the ten largest.

The CDR3, cysteine through phenylalanine, is 16 amino acids long. Of the read, only the CDR3 DNA is kept; its 48 bases are in frame from base 1. The V end gives up 4 bases and the J end 2 bases, leaving 5 bases in the junction not matched to a gene. CDR1 SGHNT and CDR2 YYREEE were looked up in the germline V gene (reference sequence). The source material was whole blood, sampled in connection with sensitization to the hapten diphenylcyclopropenone (DPC). This clonotype was sampled from a man aged 45-65 years with alopecia areata. Some clones in this sample may be carry-over from other donors' samples. The chain is assembled from TRBV5-4 and TRBJ2-1; TRBD2 agrees with 11 junctional bases. The CDR3 in this case is CASSPGTSGTYNEQFF. Here is the DNA: TGTGCCAGCAGCCCCGGGACTAGCGGAACCTACAATGAGCAGTTCTTC.